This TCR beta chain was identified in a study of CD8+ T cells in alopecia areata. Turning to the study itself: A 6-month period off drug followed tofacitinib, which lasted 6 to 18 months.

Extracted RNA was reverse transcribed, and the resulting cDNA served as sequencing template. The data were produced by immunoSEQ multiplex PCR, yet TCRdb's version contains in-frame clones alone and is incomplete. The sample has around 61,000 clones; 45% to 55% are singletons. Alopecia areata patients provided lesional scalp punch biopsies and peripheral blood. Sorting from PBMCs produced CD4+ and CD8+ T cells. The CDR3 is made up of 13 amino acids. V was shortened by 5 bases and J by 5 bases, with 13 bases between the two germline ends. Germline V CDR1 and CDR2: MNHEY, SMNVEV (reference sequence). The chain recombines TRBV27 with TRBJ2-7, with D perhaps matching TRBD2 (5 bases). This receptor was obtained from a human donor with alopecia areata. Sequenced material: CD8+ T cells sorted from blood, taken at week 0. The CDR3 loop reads CASSERAADEQYF. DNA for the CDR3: TGTGCCAGCAGTGAGAGGGCAGCCGACGAGCAGTACTTC.